Listed here are 32 T cell receptor beta chains from one sample, sequenced in a study of OX40 agonist ivuxolimab in advanced cancers. Here immunoSEQ multiplex PCR was the method, and the copy in TCRdb shows in-frame clones only, minus some. Of over 85,000 clones listed, roughly 80% are singletons. Source: CD4+ or CD8+ T cells sorted from blood, taken in a trial of the OX40 agonist ivuxolimab. These receptor sequences come from an adult with an advanced solid tumor such as melanoma, head and neck, liver or kidney cancer.

In regard to this clone: One junction end does not reproduce the germline sequence, and a read error may be involved. This rearrangement joins TRBV27 to TRBJ2-3, with 8 bases aligning to TRBD2. CDR3 length: 14 amino acids. Per the germline V gene, CDR1 is MNHEY and CDR2 is SMNVEV (reference sequence). In nucleotides, the CDR3 is TGTACCAGCAGTCCGCGGGGGGCCACAGATACGCAGTATTTT. It codes for CTSSPRGATDTQYF.

This clone was recorded once. The rearrangement links TRBV6-1 to TRBJ2-1, with no clear D. V lost 5 bases and J lost 8, with 7 bases in between. Germline CDR1 is MNHNS and CDR2 is SASEGT. CDR3 length: 11 residues. The CDR3 reads CASSSTDEQFF. The CDR3 coding sequence is TGTGCCAGCAGTTCGACGGATGAGCAGTTCTTC.

V and J are TRBV19 and TRBJ2-5; 8 nucleotides match TRBD2. Germline trimming cut 4 bases from V and 3 bases from J; bases unmatched to any gene: 7. CDR3 length: 15 amino acids. In germline, CDR1 is LNHDA, CDR2 SQIVND (reference sequence). CDR3 sequence reads: CASSTMGLGKETQYF. The CDR3 DNA reads TGTGCCAGTAGTACGATGGGACTAGGCAAAGAGACCCAGTACTTC. The whole variable domain, filled in from reference TRBV19 and TRBJ2-5, reads DGGITQSPKYLFRKEGQNVTLSCEQNLNHDAMYWYRQDPGQGLRLIYYSQIVNDFQKGDIAEGYSVSREKKESFPLTVTSAQKNPTAFYLCASSTMGLGKETQYFGPGTRLLVL.

V usage is TRBV19 and J usage is TRBJ1-2; TRBD1 matches at 9 bases. After removal of 6 bases from V and 3 bases from J, the junction contained 8 bases not matched to a gene. CDR3 length equals 15 residues. The germline gives CDR1 LNHDA, CDR2 SQIVND (reference sequence). The CDR3 sequence is CASSLGTGGYYGYTF. CDR3 bases: TGTGCCAGTAGCCTGGGCACAGGGGGCTACTATGGCTACACCTTC.

The gene calls are TRBV5-1 and TRBJ1-2; 7 nucleotides align to TRBD1. This CDR3 is 14 amino acids long. Per germline, CDR1 SGHRS and CDR2 YFSETQ. V lost 0 bases and J lost 2; bases outside the gene matches: 1. The CDR3 spells CASSLEGQNYGYTF. The CDR3 DNA is TGCGCCAGCAGCTTGGAGGGACAGAACTATGGCTACACCTTC.

V and J are TRBV10-2 and TRBJ1-5, with 8 nucleotides matching TRBD1. The CDR3 has 15 residues. CDR1 is WSHSY and CDR2 is SAAADI in the germline V gene. Trimming cost V 6 bases and J 6 bases; bases outside gene matches: 10. Here the CDR3 reads CASRKKQGDAQPQHF. CDR3 nucleotide sequence: TGCGCCAGCAGAAAAAAACAGGGGGACGCTCAGCCCCAGCATTTT.

The chain has TRBV9 and TRBJ2-1; 9 nucleotides match TRBD2. Germline V gene data show CDR1 as SGDLS and CDR2 as YYNGEE. Trimming cost V 0 bases and J 3 bases; bases outside gene matches: 10. The CDR3 sequence is 18 residues long. The CDR3 sequence is CASSVDDVAGANYNEQFF. CDR3 bases: TGTGCCAGCAGCGTAGATGATGTAGCGGGAGCTAACTACAATGAGCAGTTCTTC. The full variable domain, in which reference TRBV9 and TRBJ2-1 provide the parts outside the CDR3, is DSGVTQTPKHLITATGQRVTLRCSPRSGDLSVYWYQQSLDQGLQFLIQYYNGEERAKGNILERFSAQQFPDLHSELNLSSLELGDSALYFCASSVDDVAGANYNEQFFGPGTRLTVL.

DNA for the CDR3: TGCAGCGTTTGGACAGGGGGCGGGTACACTGAAGCTTTCTTT. Residues: CSVWTGGGYTEAFF. The chain recombines TRBV29-1 with TRBJ1-1, with 11 bases fitting TRBD1. CDR3 length: 14 residues. CDR1 and CDR2 from the germline V gene are SQVTM and ANQGSEA. V lost 5 bases and J lost 3; bases outside the gene matches: 5.

The chain recombines TRBV6-1 with TRBJ2-2; no clear D gene. There are 15 residues in the CDR3. Germline V gives CDR1 MNHNS, CDR2 SASEGT. V was pared by 0 bases and J by 2 bases, with 7 bases between. The CDR3 nucleotides read TGTGCCAGCAGTGAAGCGACTTTCAACACCGGGGAGCTGTTTTTT. Its translation is CASSEATFNTGELFF.

The V call is TRBV2, the J call TRBJ1-5, with 7 bases matching TRBD1. V trimming: 5 bases; J trimming: 4 bases; junction bases outside the gene matches: 5. Germline CDR1 is SNHLY and CDR2 is FYNNEI. The CDR3 spans 14 residues. The CDR3 DNA reads TGTGCCAGCAGTCGGACAGGACGAAATCAGCCCCAGCATTTT. Encoded protein: CASSRTGRNQPQHF.

The chain employs TRBV5-1 and TRBJ1-1; the D gene is possibly TRBD1 (5 bases). Looked up from germline, CDR1 is SGHRS and CDR2 is YFSETQ. V lost 4 bases, J lost 0 bases, and 10 bases lay in between. The CDR3 has 14 residues. The CDR3 loop is CASSPGLLNTEAFF. CDR3 sequence (DNA): TGCGCCAGCAGCCCGGGACTTTTGAACACTGAAGCTTTCTTT.

This clone occurred a few times. The chain has TRBV9 and TRBJ2-1, with 8 nucleotides matching TRBD2. Germline V CDR1 and CDR2: SGDLS, YYNGEE. Unmatched junction bases numbered 13, after V lost 0 bases and J lost 2 bases. The CDR3 contains 19 residues. The CDR3: CASSVAGSGRLSPYNEQFF. In nucleotides, the CDR3 is TGTGCCAGCAGCGTAGCTGGGAGCGGGAGATTGAGCCCCTACAATGAGCAGTTCTTC.

The chain carries TRBV28 and TRBJ2-5, with 13 bases aligning to TRBD2. V trimming: 6 bases; J trimming: 4 bases; junction bases outside the gene matches: 5. CDR1 is MDHEN and CDR2 is SYDVKM in the germline V gene. The CDR3 is made up of 15 amino acids. The CDR3 DNA follows: TGTGCCAGCAGACCCGGGACTAGCGGGACAGAGACCCAGTACTTC. Amino acids: CASRPGTSGTETQYF.

The chain uses TRBV18 and TRBJ2-1; D might be TRBD2 (5 bases). V lost 1 base and J 10 bases, leaving 8 bases between the germline ends. Per the germline V gene, CDR1 is KGHSH and CDR2 is LQKENI. This CDR3 is 12 amino acids long. CDR3 bases: TGTGCCAGCTCACCACGAGGGCCGGAGCAGTTCTTC. This translates into CASSPRGPEQFF.

V and J are TRBV28 and TRBJ2-1, with TRBD2 identical over 7 bases. Germline loops: CDR1 MDHEN, CDR2 SYDVKM. CDR3 length: 14 amino acids. V trimming: 5 bases; J trimming: 12 bases; junction bases outside the gene matches: 13. The CDR3 DNA reads TGTGCCAGCAGTCTCCCGGGACTACCCGTTGGGCAGTTCTTC. Translation: CASSLPGLPVGQFF.

V usage is TRBV15 and J usage is TRBJ2-2; weak D call: TRBD2 (5 bases). The CDR3 spans 14 residues. Germline assignment: CDR1 LNHNV and CDR2 YYDKDF (reference sequence). Deletions cut 1 base from V and 7 bases from J, with 10 bases between. CDR3 nucleotide sequence: TGTGCCACCAGCAGAGGGCGGGTTTACGGGGAGCTGTTTTTT. It encodes CATSRGRVYGELFF.

This sequence joins TRBV25-1 and TRBJ1-2; D is possibly TRBD1 (5 bases). V dropped 5 bases and J dropped 6 bases, with 13 bases sitting between them. Germline V gene lookup returns CDR1 MGHDK and CDR2 SYGVNS. This CDR3 contains 13 residues. The CDR3 bases are TGTGCCAGCAGTACATACGGGACGGATGGCTACACCTTC. As protein: CASSTYGTDGYTF.

This chain joins TRBV2 and TRBJ2-1; D unclear. Germline V gives CDR1 SNHLY, CDR2 FYNNEI. The CDR3 extends over 14 amino acids. Trimming left V 7 bases short and J 6 bases short, with 16 bases between. This CDR3 reads CASMQIVLINEQFF. The CDR3 nucleotides are TGTGCCAGCATGCAGATTGTGTTAATCAATGAGCAGTTCTTC.

This chain links TRBV5-1 with TRBJ1-6, with 8 bases matching TRBD1. Germline loops: CDR1 SGHRS, CDR2 YFSETQ. The CDR3 has 14 residues. V lost 5 bases to trimming and J lost 9 bases; unmatched junction nucleotides: 7. The CDR3 protein is CASSRDRSGSPLHF. The CDR3 coding sequence is TGCGCCAGCAGTCGGGACAGGTCCGGTTCACCCCTCCACTTT.

The CDR3 DNA reads as TGTGCCAGCAGCTTAAGTTGGAGCACAGATACGCAGTATTTT. The encoded protein is CASSLSWSTDTQYF. V gene TRBV7-3 combines with J gene TRBJ2-3, with unresolved D. This CDR3 comprises 14 residues. Germline assignment: CDR1 SGHTA and CDR2 FQGTGA. The V end was cut by 1 base, the J end by 0 bases, with 5 bases between.

The J gene is TRBJ2-2, the V gene TRBV11-2; D remains unclear. This CDR3 spans 13 amino acids. Trimming removed 5 bases from V and 4 bases from J, with 8 bases in between. In germline, CDR1 is SGHAT, CDR2 FQNNGV. CDR3 sequence reads: CASSPSGTGELFF. CDR3 nucleotides: TGTGCCAGCAGCCCCTCGGGCACCGGGGAGCTGTTTTTT.

The rearrangement uses TRBV11-2 and TRBJ2-3; 9 nucleotides align to TRBD1. The J segment lost 3 bases and the V segment lost 4 bases, leaving 5 bases of the junction unmatched. Germline lookup yields CDR1 SGHAT and CDR2 FQNNGV. The CDR3 consists of 15 residues. CDR3 protein: CASSSGTGWTDTQYF. For the CDR3, the DNA is TGTGCCAGCAGCTCCGGGACAGGGTGGACAGATACGCAGTATTTT. Using reference TRBV11-2 and TRBJ2-3 for the parts outside the CDR3, the full variable domain is EAGVAQSPRYKIIEKRQSVAFWCNPISGHATLYWYQQILGQGPKLLIQFQNNGVVDDSQLPKDRFSAERLKGVDSTLKIQPAKLEDSAVYLCASSSGTGWTDTQYFGPGTRLTVL.

The genes are TRBV6-5 and TRBJ2-3; 7 nucleotides align to TRBD2. The CDR3 has 15 residues. From germline, CDR1 is MNHEY and CDR2 SVGAGI. With V trimmed by 6 bases and J by 1 base, 7 bases remained unmatched. CDR3 region: CASRKPRGGTDTQYF. For the CDR3, the DNA is TGTGCCAGCAGGAAACCCCGGGGGGGCACAGATACGCAGTATTTT.

The CDR3 is CASSSDGVTNEKLFF. In DNA, the CDR3 is TGTGCCAGCAGCTCCGATGGAGTAACTAATGAAAAACTGTTTTTT. J is TRBJ1-4 and V is TRBV7-2; D is undetermined. Trimming pared 4 bases from V and 1 base from J, leaving 10 bases between. CDR3 length: 15 residues. Germline V gene lookup returns CDR1 SGHTA and CDR2 FQGNSA.

This clone was counted a single time. Here the CDR3 reads CASSYGQLNLYEQYF. CDR3 nucleotides: TGTGCCAGCAGTTACGGTCAGCTGAACCTCTACGAGCAGTACTTC. The chain joins TRBV6-5 to TRBJ2-7; no clear D. The V and J ends lost 2 bases and 3 bases respectively, with 14 bases between them. Per the germline V gene, CDR1 is MNHEY and CDR2 is SVGAGI. The CDR3 extends over 15 amino acids.

The chain employs TRBV25-1 and TRBJ1-2; TRBD1 is a possible D gene (6 bases). CDR1 MGHDK and CDR2 SYGVNS come from the germline V gene. CDR3 size: 14 residues. The V gene lost 7 bases and the J gene lost 4 bases, with 16 bases spanning the gap. The CDR3 loop is CASIPGDSVYGYTF. DNA for the CDR3: TGTGCCAGCATCCCAGGGGATTCCGTCTATGGCTACACCTTC.

This sequence joins TRBV28 and TRBJ1-5; TRBD1 might be the D (6 bases). Germline CDR1 and CDR2: MDHEN and SYDVKM. Trimming took 10 bases from V and 0 from J, leaving 10 bases between them. The length of the CDR3 is 13 residues. The CDR3 bases are TGTGCCAACGGACAGTATAGCAATCAGCCCCAGCATTTT. It codes for CANGQYSNQPQHF.

This chain joins TRBV6-6 and TRBJ2-7, with D possibly matching TRBD1 (5 bases). Trimming removed 5 bases from V and 7 bases from J, with 12 bases in between. Per the germline V gene, CDR1 is MNHNY and CDR2 is SVGAGI (reference sequence). The length of the CDR3 is 12 residues. The CDR3 sequence: CASSQGLGEQYF. The DNA for the CDR3 is TGTGCCAGCAGTCAGGGCCTGGGGGAGCAGTACTTC.

This clone was detected only once. This chain uses TRBV7-2 with TRBJ1-1; no clear D gene. Trimming took 1 base from V and 5 from J, leaving 8 bases between them. This CDR3 spans 13 amino acids. The V gene's germline CDR1 is SGHTA and CDR2 FQGNSA. The CDR3 loop reads CASSLVDGTEAFF. CDR3 coding DNA: TGTGCCAGCAGCTTAGTTGACGGGACTGAAGCTTTCTTT.

V usage is TRBV6-9 and J usage is TRBJ1-2, with a weak D call TRBD1 (6 bases). The V gene lost 2 bases and the J gene lost 4 bases, with 11 bases spanning the gap. The germline V gene encodes CDR1 MNHGY and CDR2 SVAAGI. This CDR3 spans 14 amino acids. Here the CDR3 DNA reads TGTGCCAGCAGTTATGACCAGGGGCGCTATGGCTACACCTTC. This sequence encodes CASSYDQGRYGYTF.

The chain is built from TRBV25-1 and TRBJ2-3; D perhaps matches TRBD1 (6 bases). Between the trimmed V and J ends, which lost 5 bases and 1 base, there was a span of 13 bases. CDR3 length: 15 amino acids. Germline CDR1 is MGHDK and CDR2 is SYGVNS. The CDR3 DNA is TGTGCCAGCAGTCTCCTAGACAGGCGCACAGATACGCAGTATTTT. Translation: CASSLLDRRTDTQYF.

The chain carries TRBV5-1 and TRBJ2-2; 10 positions agree with TRBD2. The ends lost 4 bases at V and 2 bases at J; junction bases unmatched: 8. From germline, CDR1 is SGHRS and CDR2 YFSETQ. This CDR3 has 17 residues. The CDR3 sequence is CASSASPSGGNTGELFF. Here the CDR3 DNA reads TGCGCCAGCAGCGCAAGCCCTAGCGGGGGTAACACCGGGGAGCTGTTTTTT.